This T cell receptor beta chain was sequenced for a study of cytomegalovirus exposure and HLA in healthy donors (dated 2017 in TCRdb). As for the study more broadly: An earlier analysis of some 500 of the donors reported approximately 270 Gb of sequence data and around 120 million unique TCR beta sequences from 150 million to 200 million T cells. About 300 gigabases of sequencing data and approximately 85 million unique TCR sequences were included in an early release covering 550 to 650 HLA-typed donors. Of the 398 genotyped donors, 80% to 90% were placed in the genetic ancestry cluster associated with self-reported Caucasian donors. The study aimed to test whether cataloging public T cell receptors could reveal signatures of past pathogen exposure. The T cell repertoires of 550 to 850 subjects were profiled by immunosequencing and related to cytomegalovirus serostatus. A separate validation cohort of approximately 130 different subjects was used in addition to the approximately 640-subject first cohort. High-throughput TCR immunosequencing, statistical association of individual TCRs with disease status, and machine learning were combined to predict cytomegalovirus infection status. To study patterns of TCR occurrence, a later analysis re-analyzed previously published TCR beta repertoires from hundreds of donors and added high-resolution HLA genotyping. The later analysis used no new phenotypic data to find candidate immune exposures, relying instead on TCR beta sequences and their occurrence across donors. To decide whether each TCR beta V gene segment behaved as functional or pseudogenic, an earlier analysis of fewer than 750 of the donors relied on high-throughput TCR beta sequencing. Alongside the repertoire data, information on donor age, sex, ethnicity and CMV serostatus was compiled. Genome-wide SNP genotypes for about 60% of the roughly 670 donors were used in a later genetic analysis, which treated that subset as a discovery cohort. All discovery cohort repertoires had been generated on a single sequencing platform. HLA typing included class I and class II loci at four-digit resolution. The number of donors typed differed by locus, with about 629-630 for A, B, C, DRB1 and DQB1, around 500 for DQA1, 600 to 610 for DPA1, and around 430 for DPB1. Because of strong linkage in the cohort, roughly five DR-DQ haplotypes were treated as single units for association and clustering. Among some 410 genotyped donors of the cohort, an average of 235,054 unique TCR beta nucleotide sequences were sequenced per donor, about a sixth of them non-productive. What the research found in general, with its limitations: A further reported finding was that TCR beta sequences accurately predicted the HLA-A and HLA-B alleles for most subjects in the first cohort. The authors suggested that the approach could potentially be extended to other disease states and immunological phenotypes. In an earlier analysis of around 600 of the donors, most TCR beta V segments appeared in productive rearrangements about 90% or about 30% of the time, broadly matching IMGT annotations. A group of highly shared sequence variants was considered likely to be a technical artifact of the sequencing pipeline. Most TCR sequences were seen in very few donors, while some public TCRs were found in many individuals. Some IMGT-functional V segments, including TRBV6-2 and TRBV6-3, could not be distinguished by the 87-base-pair reads and were therefore excluded. Presence/absence analyses assumed roughly uniform sequencing depth across donors, an assumption that may not hold. The study listed 170 or so TCR beta chains as associated with cytomegalovirus. The cohort was sequenced for TCR beta chains only, and without alpha or paired-chain data the features that could be detected were limited. In a later analysis, more than 15,000 TCR beta sequences were associated with specific HLA alleles at a false discovery rate of 0.05. In a later analysis, most CMV-associated TCR beta chains were found to appear HLA-restricted, with HLA associations seemingly driven largely by CMV exposure. In a later analysis, TCR association rates were found to vary across HLA loci, with the most associated TCRs seen for DRB1 alleles and the fewest for HLA-C alleles. According to a later analysis, parvovirus B19, influenza, CMV and Epstein-Barr virus appeared linked to several top co-occurrence clusters. V-gene and J-gene trimming of TCR beta chains was associated with a missense DCLRE1C variant in a later genetic analysis, and the association was replicated in an independent cohort. A few of the identified cytomegalovirus-associated TCR beta chains were confirmed in vitro to be specific for cytomegalovirus antigens. Linkage disequilibrium might explain the correlated functional status among segregating V segments, but an unknown experimental factor could not be excluded. CMV serostatus was the only immune exposure information available for the cohort. Strong co-occurrence of HLA alleles, especially DR and DQ, made assigning TCR associations to individual alleles difficult. Because HLA typing was unavailable for some donors at each locus, only the typed subset was used in association tests. A later analysis found that HLA-associated TCR beta chains were more clonally expanded and had lower generation probabilities than equally common non-associated chains. In a later genetic analysis, fewer N-insertions in productive TCRs were reported among donors in an Asian-associated ancestry cluster than the 666-donor mean. The classifier was reported to diagnose cytomegalovirus status with high specificity and sensitivity in both the original and validation cohorts. Because counts were too low, around 17 rarely observed V segments, including chromosome 9 orphons, were left out of the earlier analysis of a few hundred of the donors.

A remark on this clone: What this receptor recognizes is not known. Per-base quality was not reported, and no clone a single base away is much larger than it.

In total, 500 to 700 healthy bone marrow donors made up the cohort. All cohort members were sampled while nominally healthy, although unrecorded immune exposures were likely present. The donor was CMV seropositive and belonged to the group of about 290 seropositive cohort members. A peripheral blood sample was provided by each donor, and peripheral blood mononuclear cells were used for TCR beta sequencing. The Qiagen DNeasy Blood Extraction Kit was used to extract genomic DNA from the blood cell samples. Libraries were prepared through the immunoSEQ multiplex PCR assay. The multiplex PCR relied on a mix of 60 forward primers for TCR Vbeta segments and 13 reverse primers for TCR Jbeta segments. The CDR3 region of rearranged TCR beta genes was amplified from genomic DNA with a multiplex PCR assay. The Illumina HiSeq System was used to sequence the amplified TCR beta libraries as 87-base-pair reads. The paper's processing steps were these. A later analysis counted about 82 million unique TCR beta chains across the 666 repertoires, and roughly 11 million of these chains were shared by at least two donors. Raw reads were error-corrected and collapsed into unique sequences with a nearest-neighbor algorithm that merged closely related sequences to remove PCR and sequencing errors. To assign V, D and J gene segments, CDR3 sequences were aligned to IMGT reference sequences. For a sequence to be retained, a match of at least six nucleotides was required to both a V gene segment and a J gene segment. A rearrangement was called productive if the CDR3 had no stop codons and remained in frame with V and J, and every other rearrangement was called non-productive. Following IMGT convention, CDR3 was defined as the stretch from the second conserved V-encoded cysteine up to the conserved J-encoded phenylalanine. In an earlier analysis of around 640 of the donors, sequences lacking an unambiguous match to a single V gene segment were excluded. In an earlier analysis of approximately 500 of the donors, a V segment was called functional when productive rearrangements were above 56.7%, and segregating when the standard deviation between donors exceeded 5%. A statistical classification framework was developed to diagnose cytomegalovirus status using the catalog of TCR beta chain sequences. In a later analysis, TCR nucleotide sequences were compared against IMGT/GENE-DB human TR gene sequences so that V and J genes could be assigned. A later analysis assigned CDR3 sequences and most-parsimonious VDJ recombination scenarios with the TCRdist pipeline. A later analysis defined each TCR beta chain by its CDR3 amino acid sequence plus V-gene family, and excluded reads lacking a unique V-gene family. A later analysis removed over 500 highly shared, low-generation-probability nucleotide sequences to deal with suspected cross-contamination and a sequencing artifact. A later analysis calculated a clonal expansion index for each public chain from normalized within-repertoire ranks of inferred template counts. Generation probabilities in a later analysis came from a VDJ recombination model fitted to out-of-frame rearrangements, and those results were checked against IGoR. In a later analysis, TCR-TCR, TCR-HLA and TCR-CMV co-occurrence was scored with hypergeometric tests, and a repertoire-size bias correction was applied to TCR pairs. In a later analysis, false discovery rates were estimated by permuting HLA or CMV assignments 20 times. In a later analysis, co-occurring TCRs were grouped with DBSCAN, and TCRdist sequence similarity was added when clustering was performed within HLA-allele-positive subsets. Repertoires with fewer than 30,000 or more than 120,000 public chains were left out of co-occurrence clustering, as were a handful of repertoires with anomalous nucleotide sharing. This immuneACCESS table, as held by TCRdb, lists in-frame sequences with V and J called but not all clones. Of the missing ones, under half trace to an unresolved V gene in checked studies; the others have no known cause. V, J and clone size derive from that table, while D and trimming were established from the DNA sequence. For this sample the table gives 150,000 to 200,000 clones, of which 68% were detected only once. Approximately 2.8% of the sample is in the top ten clones.

The CDR3 has 14 amino acids, counting the end cysteine and phenylalanine. Only the CDR3 portion is preserved as DNA: 42 bases, with reading frame beginning at the first base. V sheds 6 bases and J sheds 0 bases, leaving 9 bases between their ends. Per the germline V gene (reference sequence), LNHDA is the CDR1 and SQIVND is the CDR2. Sequenced sample: PBMCs. Recombination joined TRBV19 with TRBJ1-5; the D gene lacks a confident call. The sequence was obtained from a woman between 40 and 50 years old in good health and CMV-seropositive. The CDR3 is CASRGGNSNQPQHF. The nucleotides read TGTGCCAGTAGGGGAGGGAATAGCAATCAGCCCCAGCATTTT. With the portions outside the CDR3 filled from the reference TRBV19 and TRBJ1-5 genes, the complete variable region becomes DGGITQSPKYLFRKEGQNVTLSCEQNLNHDAMYWYRQDPGQGLRLIYYSQIVNDFQKGDIAEGYSVSREKKESFPLTVTSAQKNPTAFYLCASRGGNSNQPQHFGDGTRLSIL.